These 30 T cell receptor beta chains share one sample of origin, sequenced in a study of blood T cell repertoires in COVID-19. Clones were read by immunoSEQ multiplex PCR, and TCRdb kept only the in-frame ones, dropping some. Of some 240,000 clones listed, 82% are singletons. The specimen sequenced was peripheral blood. The source of these receptors is a woman aged 55-70 years with active or convalescent COVID-19.

The rearrangement uses TRBV6-6 and TRBJ2-7, with TRBD1 matching 12 bases. Germline-derived CDR1 and CDR2 are MNHNY and SVGAGI (reference sequence). With V trimmed by 5 bases and J by 4 bases, 6 bases remained unmatched. The CDR3 has 15 residues. The CDR3 DNA is TGTGCCAGCAGTCCTCCGGGACAGGGGGCTTACGAGCAGTACTTC. It encodes CASSPPGQGAYEQYF.

This clone was observed once. J is TRBJ2-5 and V is TRBV7-9, with TRBD2 identical over 10 bases. The CDR3 covers 16 residues. The V and J ends lost 2 bases and 5 bases, in that order; junction bases with no gene match: 8. Germline-derived CDR1 and CDR2 are SEHNR and FQNEAQ (reference sequence). CDR3 region: CASSLRLAGEGETQYF. CDR3 nucleotide sequence: TGTGCCAGCAGCTTACGCCTAGCGGGGGAGGGGGAGACCCAGTACTTC.

The chain combines TRBV5-1 with TRBJ2-3, with 8 bases matching TRBD2. CDR1 and CDR2 (germline): SGHRS, YFSETQ. V gave up 0 bases and J gave up 6 bases; unmatched junction bases: 3. The CDR3 is 14 residues long. CDR3 in amino acids: CASSLAQRGDTQYF. The CDR3 region has the DNA TGCGCCAGCAGCTTGGCCCAGCGGGGGGATACGCAGTATTTT.

The rearrangement joins TRBV24-1 to TRBJ2-3; TRBD2 is a possible D gene (6 bases). V shed 5 bases and J shed 0 bases, with 8 bases lying between them. The germline gives CDR1 KGHDR, CDR2 SFDVKD. The CDR3 sequence is 14 residues long. The CDR3 DNA follows: TGTGCCACCAGTGGGGGACTGAGCACAGATACGCAGTATTTT. Translating it yields CATSGGLSTDTQYF.

This clone was seen more than once but under ten times. The rearrangement links TRBV30 to TRBJ1-5; 8 bases fit TRBD1. Germline V gives CDR1 GTSNPN, CDR2 SVGIG (reference sequence). The CDR3 spans 15 residues. Trimming took 2 bases from V and 3 from J; bases not matched to a gene: 6. The DNA of the CDR3 is TGTGCCTGGAGTTTTGGACAGGGTATCAATCAGCCCCAGCATTTT. Translating it yields CAWSFGQGINQPQHF.

The gene calls are TRBV30 and TRBJ2-5; 11 nucleotides align to TRBD2. Unmatched junction bases numbered 10, after V lost 3 bases and J lost 1 base. Germline V gene data show CDR1 as GTSNPN and CDR2 as SVGIG (reference sequence). CDR3 size: 17 residues. This chain's CDR3 is CAWRQGVAGGPQETQYF. The CDR3 DNA reads TGTGCCTGGAGACAAGGGGTAGCGGGGGGGCCCCAAGAGACCCAGTACTTC.

The genes are TRBV10-3 and TRBJ1-2; 11 bases line up with TRBD1. V shed 7 bases, J shed 8 bases, and the junction held 6 bases outside the gene matches. The V gene's germline CDR1 is ENHRY and CDR2 SYGVKD. The CDR3 covers 13 residues. The CDR3 sequence: CAITTGQGGGYTF. CDR3 nucleotides: TGTGCCATCACTACGGGACAGGGGGGCGGCTACACCTTC.

This rearrangement joins TRBV18 to TRBJ2-5; 12 nucleotides align to TRBD1. The CDR3 consists of 15 residues. CDR1 KGHSH and CDR2 LQKENI come from the germline V gene. Trimming removed 2 bases from V and 5 bases from J; junction bases left unmatched: 3. CDR3 sequence (DNA): TGTGCCAGCTCACCAGGGACAGGGGGCACGGAGACCCAGTACTTC. This encodes CASSPGTGGTETQYF.

The genes are TRBV10-1 and TRBJ2-7, with D perhaps TRBD1 (6 bases). Germline V CDR1 and CDR2: WNHNN, SYGVQD (reference sequence). Trimming took off 6 bases at V and 3 bases at J, with 12 bases between the two ends. The CDR3 is made up of 13 amino acids. The CDR3 reads CASSAQGRYEQYF. In DNA, the CDR3 is TGCGCCAGCAGCGCACAGGGCCGCTACGAGCAGTACTTC.

This clone was picked up one time. The chain joins TRBV18 to TRBJ2-2, with 9 bases that match TRBD2. The J segment lost 1 base and the V segment lost 3 bases, leaving 12 bases of the junction unmatched. The germline gives CDR1 KGHSH, CDR2 LQKENI. This CDR3 is 19 amino acids long. CDR3 protein: CASSPQLAGYQLNTGELFF. CDR3 nucleotides: TGTGCCAGCTCACCCCAGCTAGCGGGATACCAATTGAACACCGGGGAGCTGTTTTTT.

A note on this clone: Other DNA sequences within the sample encode an identical CDR3. The V call is TRBV9, the J call TRBJ1-3; 7 bases are a match to TRBD1. Per the germline V gene, CDR1 is SGDLS and CDR2 is YYNGEE. The ends lost 4 bases at V and 4 bases at J; junction bases unmatched: 5. This CDR3 is 14 amino acids long. DNA of the CDR3: TGTGCCAGCAGCCGACAGGGAATCGGAAACACCATATATTTT. Translating it yields CASSRQGIGNTIYF. Filled out from reference TRBV9 and TRBJ1-3, the complete variable domain reads DSGVTQTPKHLITATGQRVTLRCSPRSGDLSVYWYQQSLDQGLQFLIQYYNGEERAKGNILERFSAQQFPDLHSELNLSSLELGDSALYFCASSRQGIGNTIYFGEGSWLTVV.

This clone is a singleton in its sample. A junction boundary mismatches the germline segment, possibly from a read error. The chain joins TRBV5-4 to TRBJ1-2, with 12 bases identical to TRBD1. The CDR3 sequence is 13 residues long. Germline CDR1 is SGHNT and CDR2 is YYREEE (reference sequence). The CDR3 is CASSNRDRGLVGF. The CDR3 DNA follows: TGTGCCAGCAGCAACCGGGACAGGGGGCTGGTGGGCTTC.

The V call is TRBV14, the J call TRBJ1-4; 7 bases are shared with TRBD1. This CDR3 spans 17 amino acids. CDR1 and CDR2 (germline): SGHDN, FVKESK. The trim removed 1 base at V and 0 bases at J, leaving 5 bases unmatched. The CDR3: CASSQVGTEPTNEKLFF. In DNA, the CDR3 is TGTGCCAGCAGCCAAGTTGGGACAGAGCCAACTAATGAAAAACTGTTTTTT.

The V and J genes are TRBV5-5 and TRBJ2-6; D remains unclear. Germline V lookup: CDR1 SGHKS, CDR2 YYEKEE (reference sequence). V shed 3 bases and J shed 3 bases, with 13 bases lying between them. This CDR3 has 16 amino acids. The CDR3: CASSSYLAFGANVLTF. The CDR3 DNA is TGTGCCAGCAGCTCGTACCTGGCTTTTGGGGCCAACGTCCTGACTTTC.

This chain uses TRBV6-6 with TRBJ1-4; D gene unclear. Germline-derived CDR1 and CDR2 are MNHNY and SVGAGI (reference sequence). Trimming shortened V by 2 bases and J by 8 bases, and 15 bases separated the two germline ends. This CDR3 contains 15 residues. The CDR3 DNA reads as TGTGCCAGCAGTTACCGGGCAGGTAGCGCGGAAAAACTGTTTTTT. Translated: CASSYRAGSAEKLFF.

The CDR3 loop reads CATATRVSGTEAFF. The CDR3 DNA follows: TGTGCCACCGCGACTAGGGTTAGTGGCACTGAAGCTTTCTTT. The V and J genes are TRBV19 and TRBJ1-1; D gene ambiguous. V lost 10 bases to trimming and J lost 4 bases, with 19 bases between them. The CDR3 consists of 14 residues. Germline-derived CDR1 and CDR2 are LNHDA and SQIVND (reference sequence).

The rearrangement uses TRBV3-1 (or the pseudogene TRBV3-2) and TRBJ2-2; maybe TRBD1 (6 bases). V shed 1 base and J shed 2 bases, with 11 bases lying between them. CDR1 and CDR2 (germline): LGHDT, YNNKEL (reference sequence). There are 16 residues in the CDR3. CDR3 nucleotides: TGTGCCAGCAGCCAAGTGCCAGGGGATAACACCGGGGAGCTGTTTTTT. Its protein product is CASSQVPGDNTGELFF.

V gene TRBV7-9 combines with J gene TRBJ1-2; a weak D match, TRBD1 (5 bases). V was cut by 5 bases and J by 8 bases, with 21 bases left in between. CDR1 and CDR2 from the germline V gene are SEHNR and FQNEAQ (reference sequence). The CDR3 runs 15 residues. CDR3 protein: CASSGQGLPAMGYTF. The CDR3 DNA is TGTGCCAGCAGCGGTCAGGGTCTGCCCGCTATGGGCTACACCTTC.

The rearrangement joins TRBV11-1 to TRBJ2-7, with a weak D call TRBD1 (6 bases). The V end lost 5 bases, the J end lost 1 base, and 15 bases lay between the germline ends. Germline V gene sequence: CDR1 SGHAT, CDR2 FQDESV (reference sequence). The CDR3 has 15 residues. The DNA for the CDR3 is TGTGCCAGCAGCCTACAGGGTTTTGGGTCCTACGAGCAGTACTTC. It translates to CASSLQGFGSYEQYF.

Written as DNA, the CDR3 is TGTGCCAGCTCACCTACCGAGGGCCGCTATGGCTACACCTTC. Protein sequence: CASSPTEGRYGYTF. V usage is TRBV18 and J usage is TRBJ1-2, with D unresolved. Per the germline V gene, CDR1 is KGHSH and CDR2 is LQKENI. CDR3 length equals 14 residues. Trimming pared 3 bases from V and 4 bases from J, leaving 12 bases between.

This CDR3 is CASSLGGPQETQYF. In DNA, the CDR3 is TGTGCCAGCAGCTTAGGAGGGCCCCAAGAGACCCAGTACTTC. This chain joins TRBV7-3 and TRBJ2-5, with a possible D match to TRBD2 (6 bases). V was cut by 2 bases and J by 1 base, with 8 bases left in between. This CDR3 comprises 14 residues. Per the germline V gene, CDR1 is SGHTA and CDR2 is FQGTGA. Supplemented by reference TRBV7-3 and TRBJ2-5, the full variable domain reads GAGVSQTPSNKVTEKGKYVELRCDPISGHTALYWYRQSLGQGPEFLIYFQGTGAADDSGLPNDRFFAVRPEGSVSTLKIQRTERGDSAVYLCASSLGGPQETQYFGPGTRLLVL.

This clone was seen just once. This chain links TRBV25-1 with TRBJ2-7, with D perhaps matching TRBD2 (7 bases). V dropped 3 bases and J dropped 0 bases, with 12 bases sitting between them. CDR3 length: 15 amino acids. CDR1 is MGHDK, CDR2 SYGVNS, per germline. The CDR3 loop is CASSETGGVSYEQYF. CDR3 bases: TGTGCCAGCAGTGAGACGGGGGGCGTCTCCTACGAGCAGTACTTC.

The rearrangement uses TRBV7-3 and TRBJ2-1, with TRBD2 as a possible D gene (6 bases). In germline, CDR1 is SGHTA, CDR2 FQGTGA. The CDR3 sequence is 15 residues long. V lost 2 bases and J 4 bases, leaving 12 bases between the germline ends. CDR3 nucleotide sequence: TGTGCCAGCAGCTTAGGTCCCGGGGGTTACAATGAGCAGTTCTTC. Amino acid sequence: CASSLGPGGYNEQFF.

The chain carries TRBV5-6 and TRBJ2-5, with no clear D. CDR3 length equals 11 residues. Deletions cut 5 bases from V and 5 bases from J, with 7 bases between. Germline V CDR1 and CDR2: SGHDT, YYEEEE. The chain's CDR3 is CASRTWETQYF. CDR3 sequence (DNA): TGTGCCAGCAGGACATGGGAGACCCAGTACTTC.

This clone was counted once. The J gene is TRBJ1-3, the V gene TRBV30; 8 nucleotides agree with TRBD1. The CDR3 runs to 15 residues. The V segment lost 2 bases and the J segment 0 bases; nucleotides outside the gene matches: 3. The V gene's germline CDR1 is GTSNPN and CDR2 SVGIG (reference sequence). CDR3 protein: CAWSRDRLSGNTIYF. The CDR3 nucleotides read TGTGCCTGGAGTAGGGACAGGCTCTCTGGAAACACCATATATTTT. Based on the CDR3 plus reference TRBV30 and TRBJ1-3, the full variable domain is SQTIHQWPATLVQPVGSPLSLECTVEGTSNPNLYWYRQAAGRGLQLLFYSVGIGQISSEVPQNLSASRPQDRQFILSSKKLLLSDSGFYLCAWSRDRLSGNTIYFGEGSWLTVV.

The chain combines TRBV12-3 or TRBV12-4 with TRBJ1-1; maybe TRBD1 (5 bases). There are 11 residues in the CDR3. Trimming removed 7 bases from V and 10 bases from J, with 13 bases in between. CDR3 sequence (DNA): TGTGCCAGCACCCCTGGGACTCGAGCTTTCTTT. It yields the protein CASTPGTRAFF.

The chain couples TRBV24-1 to TRBJ1-2; D gene ambiguous. The V gene's germline CDR1 is KGHDR and CDR2 SFDVKD. CDR3 length: 12 residues. Trimming pared 9 bases from V and 4 bases from J, leaving 11 bases between. The CDR3 nucleotides read TGTGCCACCGTGGGTGGAGGCTATGGCTACACCTTC. This translates into CATVGGGYGYTF.

The chain employs TRBV6-5 and TRBJ2-7, with TRBD2 matching 10 bases. Looked up from germline, CDR1 is MNHEY and CDR2 is SVGAGI. This CDR3 has 15 residues. Unmatched junction bases numbered 3, after V lost 2 bases and J lost 2 bases. The CDR3 region has the DNA TGTGCCAGCAGTTACGTAGCGGGGGGCACCTACGAGCAGTACTTC. It codes for CASSYVAGGTYEQYF.

This chain links TRBV5-1 with TRBJ2-1, with D tentatively TRBD1 (5 bases). Germline V lookup: CDR1 SGHRS, CDR2 YFSETQ. The CDR3 length is 14 residues. The V gene lost 4 bases and the J gene lost 2 bases, with 10 bases spanning the gap. The DNA for the CDR3 is TGCGCCAGCAGCCCAGGGTCGGCCTACAATGAGCAGTTCTTC. Amino acids: CASSPGSAYNEQFF.

This chain links TRBV24-1 with TRBJ2-3, with TRBD1 matching over 7 bases. Germline CDR1 is KGHDR and CDR2 is SFDVKD. The CDR3 is 15 residues long. V trimming: 4 bases; J trimming: 2 bases; junction bases outside the gene matches: 5. CDR3 in amino acids: CATSESRGFTDTQYF. CDR3 in DNA: TGTGCCACCAGTGAGTCCAGGGGGTTCACAGATACGCAGTATTTT.